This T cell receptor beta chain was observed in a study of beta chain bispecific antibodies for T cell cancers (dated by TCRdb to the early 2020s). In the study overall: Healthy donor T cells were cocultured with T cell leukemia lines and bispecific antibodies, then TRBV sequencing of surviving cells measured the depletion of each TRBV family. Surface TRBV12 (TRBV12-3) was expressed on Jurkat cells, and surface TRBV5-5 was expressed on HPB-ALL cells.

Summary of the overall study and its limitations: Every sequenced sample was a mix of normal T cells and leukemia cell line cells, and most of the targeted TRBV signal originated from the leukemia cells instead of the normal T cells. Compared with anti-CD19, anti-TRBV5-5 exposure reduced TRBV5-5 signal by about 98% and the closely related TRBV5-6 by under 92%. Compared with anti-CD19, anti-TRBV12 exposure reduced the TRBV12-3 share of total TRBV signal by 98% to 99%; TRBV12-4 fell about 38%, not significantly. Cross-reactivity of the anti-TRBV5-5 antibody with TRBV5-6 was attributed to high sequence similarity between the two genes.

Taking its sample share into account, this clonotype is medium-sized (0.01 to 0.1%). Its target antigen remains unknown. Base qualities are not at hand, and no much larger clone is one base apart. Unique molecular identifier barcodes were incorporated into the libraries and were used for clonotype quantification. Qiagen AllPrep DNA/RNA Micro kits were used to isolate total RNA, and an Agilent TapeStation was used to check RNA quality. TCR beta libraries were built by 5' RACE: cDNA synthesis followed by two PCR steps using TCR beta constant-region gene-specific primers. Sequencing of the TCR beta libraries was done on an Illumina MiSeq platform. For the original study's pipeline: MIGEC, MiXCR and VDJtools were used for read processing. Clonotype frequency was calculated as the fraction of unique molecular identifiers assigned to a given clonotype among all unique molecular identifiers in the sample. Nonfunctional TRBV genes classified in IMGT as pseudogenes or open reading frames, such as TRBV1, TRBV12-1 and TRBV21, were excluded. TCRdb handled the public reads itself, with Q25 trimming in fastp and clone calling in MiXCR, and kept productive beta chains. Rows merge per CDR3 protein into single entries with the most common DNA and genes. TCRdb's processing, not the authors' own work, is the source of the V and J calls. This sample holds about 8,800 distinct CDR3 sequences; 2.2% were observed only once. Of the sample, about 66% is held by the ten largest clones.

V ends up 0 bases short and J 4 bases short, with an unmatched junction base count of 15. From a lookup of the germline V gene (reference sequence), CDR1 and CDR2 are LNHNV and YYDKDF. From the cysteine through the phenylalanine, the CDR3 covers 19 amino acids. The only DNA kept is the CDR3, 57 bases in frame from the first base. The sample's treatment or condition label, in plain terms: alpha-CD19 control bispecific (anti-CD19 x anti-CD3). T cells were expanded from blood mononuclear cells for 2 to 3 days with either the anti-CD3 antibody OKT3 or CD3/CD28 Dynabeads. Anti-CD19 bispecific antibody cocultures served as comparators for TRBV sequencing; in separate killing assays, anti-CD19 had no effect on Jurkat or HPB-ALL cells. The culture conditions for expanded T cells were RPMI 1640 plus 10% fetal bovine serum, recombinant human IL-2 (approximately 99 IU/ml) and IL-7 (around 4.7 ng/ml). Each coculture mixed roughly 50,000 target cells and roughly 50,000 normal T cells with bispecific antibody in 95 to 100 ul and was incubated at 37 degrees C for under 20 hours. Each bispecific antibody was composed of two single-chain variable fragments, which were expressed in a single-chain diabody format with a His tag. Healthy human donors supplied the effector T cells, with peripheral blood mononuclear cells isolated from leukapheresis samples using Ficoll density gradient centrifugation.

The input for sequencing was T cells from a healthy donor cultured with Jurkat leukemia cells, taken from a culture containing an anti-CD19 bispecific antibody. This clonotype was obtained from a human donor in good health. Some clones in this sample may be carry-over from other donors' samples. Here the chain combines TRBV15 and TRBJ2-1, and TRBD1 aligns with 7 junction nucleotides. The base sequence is TGTGCCACCAGCAGAGAGAGAGCCTCGACAGGGACCGCGTACAATGAGCAGTTCTTC. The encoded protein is CATSRERASTGTAYNEQFF.